The 5 T cell receptor beta chains below come from one sample, sequenced in a study of molecular identifiers for immune sequencing clone quantification (dated by TCRdb to between 2018 and 2020). Preparation of the library involved PCR. The reads were generated on a NextSeq 500. TCRdb took the public reads, trimmed them with fastp at Q25, ran MiXCR for clone calling and kept in-frame beta chains. Every CDR3 protein is listed once, alongside the most common genes and DNA of its rows. The sample has approximately 97,000 distinct CDR3 sequences on record, approximately 24% of them singletons. Of the sample, roughly 0.94% falls within the top ten clones. Material: naive CD8+ T cells from blood, with Jurkat cell RNA spiked in. What this sample's cell subset or site label stands for: FACS-sorted CD8+CD4-CCR7+CD45RA+ naive T cells. These receptors all come from a human donor in good health. Some libraries in this study had Jurkat cell RNA spiked in.

This clonotype was picked up many times. This sequence joins TRBV7-2 and TRBJ2-3; maybe TRBD2 (6 bases). The CDR3 length is 16 residues. V was clipped by 5 bases and J by 3 bases, with 18 bases between them. CDR1 and CDR2 (germline): SGHTA, FQGNSA. The CDR3 loop reads CASSQGTSPITDTQYF. CDR3 bases: TGTGCCAGCAGCCAAGGGACTTCCCCCATAACAGATACGCAGTATTTT. Using reference TRBV7-2 and TRBJ2-3 for the parts outside the CDR3, the full variable domain is GAGVSQSPSNKVTEKGKDVELRCDPISGHTALYWYRQSLGQGLEFLIYFQGNSAPDKSGLPSDRFSAERTGGSVSTLTIQRTQQEDSAVYLCASSQGTSPITDTQYFGPGTRLTVL.

In this sample, this clonotype turned up many times. The chain joins TRBV4-3 to TRBJ1-1, with D uncertain. V was pared by 0 bases and J by 1 base, with 9 bases between. Germline V lookup: CDR1 LGHNA, CDR2 YSLEER. There are 15 residues in the CDR3. Here the CDR3 DNA reads TGCGCCAGCAGCCAAGATTGGCAGACGAACACTGAAGCTTTCTTT. Protein sequence: CASSQDWQTNTEAFF.

A note on this clonotype: This may be a read error: a much more frequent sequence differs by one nucleotide. The chain combines TRBV4-3 with TRBJ2-1; no definite D call. The CDR3 loop spans 13 amino acids. V lost 1 base, J lost 9 bases, and 10 bases lay in between. The germline gives CDR1 LGHNA, CDR2 YSLEER. CDR3 nucleotides: TGCGCCAGCAGCCAAGCTCAGCTCGGTGAGCAGTTCTTC. This gives the protein CASSQAQLGEQFF.

This clonotype has ten or more counts. This chain joins TRBV6-5 and TRBJ2-6, with D maybe TRBD1 (6 bases). Germline V CDR1 and CDR2: MNHEY, SVGAGI. This CDR3 is built from 15 residues. The V end lost 6 bases, the J end lost 1 base, and 10 bases lay between the germline ends. The CDR3 sequence is CASRTQGSGANVLTF. CDR3 sequence (DNA): TGTGCCAGCAGGACACAGGGATCTGGGGCCAACGTCCTGACTTTC.

This clonotype was recorded many times. The rearrangement joins TRBV7-9 to TRBJ2-7; D gene unclear. There are 14 residues in the CDR3. CDR1 and CDR2 (germline): SEHNR, FQNEAQ (reference sequence). Trimming took off 3 bases at V and 1 base at J, with 10 bases between the two ends. CDR3 loop: CASSFSEASYEQYF. The CDR3 DNA reads as TGTGCCAGCAGCTTCTCCGAGGCATCCTACGAGCAGTACTTC.